This T cell receptor (beta chain) comes out of a study of glioma-infiltrating T cells. Trimming pared 8 bases from V and 2 bases from J, leaving 19 bases between. The germline V gene has CDR1 MGHRA and CDR2 YSYEKL. The CDR3 consists of 16 residues. Using RNA template, CDR3s of TCR alpha and beta were amplified with iRepertoire arm-PCR. MiXCR, applied by TCRdb to the multiplex PCR reads, yields one record per CDR3 protein. The data contain 300,000 to 450,000 distinct CDR3 sequences, roughly two fifths of them singletons. The genes are TRBV4-1 and TRBJ1-5; D remains unclear. The sample was glioma tissue, nonneoplastic brain tissue, or PBMCs (not recorded which). This TCR came from a human donor with low-grade glioma or glioblastoma, undergoing nonglioma brain surgery, or in good health (not recorded which). CDR3 region: CASGRRLDQGNQPQHF. The CDR3 nucleotides are TGCGCCAGCGGCCGCAGACTAGATCAAGGCAATCAGCCCCAGCATTTT.